This note documents a single T cell receptor (beta chain) sequence. The clone's antigen remains unknown. At one of its ends the junction is not consistent with the germline gene, which may arise from a read error. From a lookup of the germline V gene, CDR1 and CDR2 are ENHRY and SYGVKD. From cysteine to phenylalanine, the CDR3 is 13 amino acids long. The kept DNA is CDR3 alone, 39 bases in frame from the first base. The trial excluded patients who had a history of autoimmune disease or who were on systemic immunosuppression. Peripheral blood for TCR sequencing was collected from all dose cohorts at baseline, on cycle 4 day 1, and on cycle 7 day 1. The samples were drawn from a first-in-human, open-label, multicenter phase I dose-escalation trial of ivuxolimab. The trial enrolled adults with locally advanced or metastatic head and neck squamous cell, hepatocellular, melanoma or renal cell carcinoma. Before TCR sequencing, CD4+ and CD8+ T cells were separately sorted from peripheral blood.

The sample comes from a study of OX40 agonist ivuxolimab in advanced cancers. As for the study more broadly: Ivuxolimab was an agonistic, fully human IgG2 monoclonal antibody directed against OX40 (CD134), a costimulatory receptor. Intravenous ivuxolimab was administered to patients every 2 weeks at six dose levels: 0.01, 0.1, 0.3, 1.5, 3 and 10 mg/kg. Of the approximately 50 dose-escalation patients, hepatocellular carcinoma was present in 19, melanoma in approximately 15, renal cell carcinoma in 9 and head and neck cancer in 9. In the dose-escalation cohort, more than 80% of patients were male, and the mean age was around 60 years with a range of roughly 20 to 85. Prior anti-PD-1, anti-PD-L1 or anti-CTLA-4 therapy was permitted, and less than 45% of dose-escalation patients had received checkpoint inhibitors. Partial responses occurred in three dose-escalation patients: two with cutaneous melanoma and one with hepatocellular carcinoma. The purpose of peripheral TCRbeta sequencing was to test whether ivuxolimab changed TCR sequence diversity and led to clonal T-cell expansion. The paper reports the monotherapy dose-escalation portion (N ≈ 50 patients) of the phase I ivuxolimab trial. Study-wide conclusions, independent of this receptor: At doses of 0.1 to 3.0 mg/kg, clonal expansion of both CD4+ and CD8+ T cells in blood was seen between baseline and week 6. Which antigens the clonally expanded peripheral T cells were specific for was not determined. In the 0.1-3.0 mg/kg groups, partial responders were among the patients with the lowest normalized peripheral clonal expansion, particularly in CD8+ T cells. Low levels of normalized T-cell clonal expansion were also seen in some patients who did not respond. After ivuxolimab, expanded clones were on average more numerous among CD8+ T cells than among CD4+ T cells.

Genomic DNA was extracted from sorted cells for sequencing of the TCRbeta CDR3 region. The immunoSEQ Assay was used to sequence the TCRbeta CDR3 regions. In TCRdb, the immuneACCESS table is reduced to in-frame sequences with V and J assigned. These tables do not hold every clone; where another copy was compared, an unresolved V gene accounts for under half, and the others remain unexplained. Within this sample are about 45,000 clones, with 85% to 90% of them counted one time only. In total, the top ten clones hold 4.5% to 6% of the sample. This material consisted of CD4+ or CD8+ T cells sorted from blood, taken in a trial of the OX40 agonist ivuxolimab. The chain is assembled from TRBV10-3 and TRBJ2-2; a stretch of 8 junction bases matches TRBD1. This clonotype was sampled from an adult with an advanced solid tumor such as melanoma, head and neck, liver or kidney cancer. The DNA sequence is given as TGCGCAGGACAGGGATCTAACACCGGGGAGCTGTTTTTT. Its protein reads: CAGQGSNTGELFF.